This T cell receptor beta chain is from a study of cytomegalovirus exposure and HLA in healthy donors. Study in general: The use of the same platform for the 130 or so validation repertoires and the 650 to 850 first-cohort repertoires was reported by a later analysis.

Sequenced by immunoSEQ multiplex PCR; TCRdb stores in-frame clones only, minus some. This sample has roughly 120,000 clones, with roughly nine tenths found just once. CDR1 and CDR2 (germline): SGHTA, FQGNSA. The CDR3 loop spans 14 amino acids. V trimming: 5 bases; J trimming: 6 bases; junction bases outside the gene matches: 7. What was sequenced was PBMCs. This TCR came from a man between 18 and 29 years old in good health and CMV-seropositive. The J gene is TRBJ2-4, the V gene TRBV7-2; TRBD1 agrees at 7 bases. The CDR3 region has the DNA TGTGCCAGCAGCGTCCCCGGGACAGTAAACATTCAGTACTTC. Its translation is CASSVPGTVNIQYF.